Each of the 7 T cell receptor beta chains below was sequenced from the same sample in a study of regulatory T cells in long-lasting Graves disease. The authors built TCR beta libraries using iRepertoire HTBI primers and Arm-PCR of CDR3 regions. A single record per CDR3 protein comes from TCRdb applying MiXCR to the multiplex PCR reads. The sample comprises under 500,000 distinct CDR3 sequences, less than 25% of which are singletons, and 7% to 10% rests with the top ten. Sample time point: persistent/refractory GD, antithyroid drugs over 5 years with positive TRAb. From RNA extracted from PBMCs, the TCR library was made. The material sequenced was peripheral blood mononuclear cells (PBMCs), taken when the disease was refractory, from a patient treated with antithyroid drugs. The receptors were sampled from a female donor with Graves disease.

V is TRBV25-1 and J is TRBJ2-2; D not certain. The CDR3 sequence is 12 residues long. Per the germline V gene, CDR1 is MGHDK and CDR2 is SYGVNS. Trimming shortened V by 4 bases and J by 5 bases, and 5 bases separated the two germline ends. The CDR3 is CASSGITGELFF. DNA for the CDR3: TGTGCCAGCAGTGGGATAACCGGGGAGCTGTTTTTT.

The chain carries TRBV7-2 and TRBJ2-1; 9 bases are a match to TRBD2. CDR3 length: 14 amino acids. CDR1 SGHTA and CDR2 FQGNSA come from the germline V gene. With 5 bases clipped from V and 8 bases from J, the junction kept 7 bases outside the gene matches. CDR3 residues: CASSPSGRRDEQFF. CDR3 DNA sequence: TGTGCCAGCAGCCCCAGCGGGAGGAGGGATGAGCAGTTCTTC.

The table lists this clonotype with a few counts. This chain joins TRBV2 and TRBJ2-7; 8 nucleotides align to TRBD1. Looked up from germline, CDR1 is SNHLY and CDR2 is FYNNEI. This CDR3 comprises 14 residues. J was trimmed by 3 bases and V by 6 bases; bases with no gene match: 7. CDR3 DNA sequence: TGTGCCAGCAGAGATTCCGGGACAGGCTACGAGCAGTACTTC. This translates into CASRDSGTGYEQYF.

The chain has TRBV7-3 and TRBJ2-1, with 10 bases lining up with TRBD1. V dropped 6 bases and J dropped 4; count of bases not matched to a gene: 3. This CDR3 spans 14 amino acids. Per the germline V gene, CDR1 is SGHTA and CDR2 is FQGTGA. The CDR3 here is CASRLDRGYNEQFF. The CDR3, as DNA: TGTGCCAGCAGACTGGACAGGGGGTACAATGAGCAGTTCTTC.

This clonotype has ten or more counts. This chain joins TRBV7-9 and TRBJ2-5, with D possibly being TRBD1 (5 bases). The ends were cut back, 5 bases at V and 7 bases at J, with 11 bases in the middle. This CDR3 contains 12 residues. Germline-derived CDR1 and CDR2 are SEHNR and FQNEAQ (reference sequence). CDR3 sequence reads: CASSPDRGTQYF. Written as DNA, the CDR3 is TGTGCCAGCAGCCCCGATAGGGGGACCCAGTACTTC. Complete variable domain (other parts from reference TRBV7-9 and TRBJ2-5): DTGVSQNPRHKITKRGQNVTFRCDPISEHNRLYWYRQTLGQGPEFLTYFQNEAQLEKSRLLSDRFSAERPKGSFSTLEIQRTEQGDSAMYLCASSPDRGTQYFGPGTRLLVL.

The chain joins TRBV7-9 to TRBJ2-1; TRBD1 agrees at 9 bases. Germline V gene lookup returns CDR1 SEHNR and CDR2 FQNEAQ (reference sequence). With V trimmed by 2 bases and J by 8 bases, 4 bases remained unmatched. This CDR3 has 14 residues. CDR3 DNA: TGTGCCAGCAGCTTAACAGGGGGCATAGATGAGCAGTTCTTC. The encoded protein is CASSLTGGIDEQFF.

The rearrangement links TRBV6-9 to TRBJ1-1; D gene ambiguous. The V end lost 3 bases, the J end lost 2 bases, and 13 bases lay between the germline ends. The CDR3 consists of 15 residues. CDR1 MNHGY and CDR2 SVAAGI come from the germline V gene. The CDR3 DNA reads TGTGCCAGCAGTTACTCTATTGGGCACAACACTGAAGCTTTCTTT. Residues: CASSYSIGHNTEAFF.